The 26 T cell receptor beta chains in this list originate from one sample, sequenced in a study of radiation and T cells in renal cell carcinoma. Produced via immunoSEQ multiplex PCR; TCRdb's table is partial and in-frame only. The sample contains about 140,000 clones, 75% to 90% of which appear only once. The time point is: baseline pretreatment blood. Treatment noted: 15 Gy SBRT to primary tumor, nephrectomy 4 weeks later. The material sequenced was blood, taken from a patient whose treatment included radiotherapy and nephrectomy. These receptors originate from a woman aged 45-65 years with renal cell carcinoma.

The chain has TRBV5-1 and TRBJ2-3, with TRBD1 as a possible D gene (5 bases). Trimming removed 4 bases from V and 6 bases from J, with 15 bases in between. Germline V gene data show CDR1 as SGHRS and CDR2 as YFSETQ. The CDR3 length is 14 residues. The DNA for the CDR3 is TGCGCCAGCAGCCCCGGAGAGGCAGGGGATACGCAGTATTTT. It specifies CASSPGEAGDTQYF. The variable domain in full, with the rest retrieved from reference TRBV5-1 and TRBJ2-3, is KAGVTQTPRYLIKTRGQQVTLSCSPISGHRSVSWYQQTPGQGLQFLFEYFSETQRNKGNFPGRFSGRQFSNSRSEMNVSTLELGDSALYLCASSPGEAGDTQYFGPGTRLTVL.

The chain employs TRBV10-3 and TRBJ1-2, with 9 bases fitting TRBD1. This CDR3 has 12 residues. The germline V gene encodes CDR1 ENHRY and CDR2 SYGVKD. Trimming removed 10 bases from V and 4 bases from J; junction bases left unmatched: 4. The CDR3: CATGTGSYGYTF. As DNA, the CDR3 is TGTGCCACTGGGACAGGGAGCTATGGCTACACCTTC.

CDR3 region: CASSFTGEGQPQHF. The CDR3 coding sequence is TGTGCCAGCAGCTTCACAGGGGAGGGTCAGCCCCAGCATTTT. This chain uses TRBV7-9 with TRBJ1-5; 7 nucleotides line up with TRBD1. CDR3 size: 14 residues. Germline V CDR1 and CDR2: SEHNR, FQNEAQ (reference sequence). V was clipped by 3 bases and J by 6 bases; unmatched bases: 5.

CDR3: CASSLTVVGKPQHF. CDR3 coding DNA: TGTGCCAGCAGCTTAACAGTCGTTGGAAAGCCCCAGCATTTT. The V gene is TRBV7-2, the J gene TRBJ1-5, with D uncertain. Trimming shortened V by 2 bases and J by 8 bases, and 13 bases separated the two germline ends. The CDR3 extends over 14 amino acids. The V gene's germline CDR1 is SGHTA and CDR2 FQGNSA.

The V call is TRBV1, the J call TRBJ1-6; the D call of TRBD1 is as the table states it, not checked on the DNA. TRBV1 constitutes a pseudogene. The CDR3 covers 16 residues. CDR3 loop: CTSSQEGGQANSPLHF. The CDR3 DNA reads as TGCACCAGCAGCCAAGAGGGGGGACAGGCGAATTCACCCCTCCACTTT.

This sequence joins TRBV9 and TRBJ2-3; TRBD2 matches 10 bases. Germline V lookup: CDR1 SGDLS, CDR2 YYNGEE. V gave up 0 bases and J gave up 5 bases; unmatched junction bases: 6. The CDR3 contains 16 residues. This CDR3 is CASSVGNSGGLDTQYF. CDR3 nucleotides: TGTGCCAGCAGCGTAGGTAATAGCGGGGGGTTAGATACGCAGTATTTT.

The rearrangement uses TRBV28 and TRBJ1-5, with D hard to call. V lost 8 bases and J 2 bases, leaving 7 bases between the germline ends. From germline, CDR1 is MDHEN and CDR2 SYDVKM. This CDR3 contains 12 residues. DNA of the CDR3: TGTGCCAGCCAGGCGGGCAATCAGCCCCAGCATTTT. It specifies CASQAGNQPQHF.

The chain uses TRBV10-3 and TRBJ2-5, with D possibly TRBD2 on 6 matching bases. Trimming removed 5 bases from V and 5 bases from J, with 21 bases in between. CDR3 size: 16 residues. Germline CDR1 ENHRY, CDR2 SYGVKD. The CDR3 DNA is TGTGCCATCAGTTCCCGGGACGGGGAGGCTTCCGAGACCCAGTACTTC. This translates into CAISSRDGEASETQYF.

The chain is built from TRBV18 and TRBJ2-1; D is unresolved. Germline V CDR1 and CDR2: KGHSH, LQKENI. Between the trimmed V and J ends, which lost 4 bases and 10 bases, there was a span of 11 bases. The CDR3 consists of 12 residues. The CDR3 region has the DNA TGTGCCAGCTCACAACAACACTTGGAGCAGTTCTTC. It specifies CASSQQHLEQFF.

This clone has more than one count but fewer than ten. The DNA for the CDR3 is TGTGCCAGCAGCCGCGGGAGACAGGCAGATGGCTACACCTTC. Protein product: CASSRGRQADGYTF. The J gene is TRBJ1-2, the V gene TRBV14; D perhaps matches TRBD1 (6 bases). Trimming left V 4 bases short and J 6 bases short, with 15 bases between. This CDR3 comprises 14 residues. Looked up from germline, CDR1 is SGHDN and CDR2 is FVKESK.

V gene TRBV19 combines with J gene TRBJ2-7; no reliable D call. The germline V gene has CDR1 LNHDA and CDR2 SQIVND (reference sequence). Trimming removed 3 bases from V and 0 bases from J, with 6 bases in between. The CDR3 covers 13 residues. The CDR3 coding sequence is TGTGCCAGTAGTATCCTGGCCTCCTACGAGCAGTACTTC. This encodes CASSILASYEQYF.

The V gene is TRBV5-1, the J gene TRBJ2-7, with D uncertain. The germline V and J ends were trimmed by 0 bases and 3 bases, with 16 bases remaining between them. The CDR3 is 16 amino acids. CDR1 SGHRS and CDR2 YFSETQ come from the germline V gene. The CDR3 coding sequence is TGCGCCAGCAGCTTGGTTACTGCTAATCCCTTCTACGAGCAGTACTTC. Translated, it gives CASSLVTANPFYEQYF.

This clone has a handful of counts. The chain carries TRBV2 and TRBJ1-3; D may be TRBD1 (5 bases). This CDR3 region has 13 residues. Trimming pared 5 bases from V and 4 bases from J, leaving 9 bases between. Germline lookup yields CDR1 SNHLY and CDR2 FYNNEI. CDR3 DNA: TGTGCCAGCAGTTCAGGGTTGGGAAACACCATATATTTT. Translation gives CASSSGLGNTIYF. Combining the CDR3 with reference TRBV2 and TRBJ1-3 gives the whole variable domain EPEVTQTPSHQVTQMGQEVILRCVPISNHLYFYWYRQILGQKVEFLVSFYNNEISEKSEIFDDQFSVERPDGSNFTLKIRSTKLEDSAMYFCASSSGLGNTIYFGEGSWLTVV.

This clone was seen a single time. V is TRBV18 and J is TRBJ1-2; D not certain. Trimming removed 6 bases from V and 5 bases from J, with 19 bases in between. The CDR3 spans 15 residues. Germline lookup yields CDR1 KGHSH and CDR2 LQKENI. In DNA, the CDR3 is TGTGCCAGCTCGGTGTTCCCCGCGCAGGAATATGGCTACACCTTC. Translating it yields CASSVFPAQEYGYTF. Complete variable domain (other parts from reference TRBV18 and TRBJ1-2): NAGVMQNPRHLVRRRGQEARLRCSPMKGHSHVYWYRQLPEEGLKFMVYLQKENIIDESGMPKERFSAEFPKEGPSILRIQQVVRGDSAAYFCASSVFPAQEYGYTFGSGTRLTVV.

This sequence joins TRBV5-6 and TRBJ1-2; weak D call: TRBD1 (5 bases). CDR3 size: 14 residues. CDR1 and CDR2 (germline): SGHDT, YYEEEE. V lost 4 bases, J lost 0 bases, and 10 bases lay in between. CDR3 sequence (DNA): TGTGCCAGCAGCACGGGACGGTCTAACTATGGCTACACCTTC. Its translation is CASSTGRSNYGYTF. The variable domain in full, completed from reference TRBV5-6 and TRBJ1-2, reads DAGVTQSPTHLIKTRGQQVTLRCSPKSGHDTVSWYQQALGQGPQFIFQYYEEEERQRGNFPDRFSGHQFPNYSSELNVNALLLGDSALYLCASSTGRSNYGYTFGSGTRLTVV.

The chain carries TRBV7-2 and TRBJ2-5; the D call may be TRBD1 or TRBD2 (5 bases each). V shed 5 bases and J shed 5 bases, with 9 bases lying between them. Germline assignment: CDR1 SGHTA and CDR2 FQGNSA. The CDR3 sequence is 12 residues long. This CDR3 is CASSRDVETQYF. The CDR3 DNA is TGTGCCAGCAGCAGGGACGTCGAGACCCAGTACTTC.

The chain recombines TRBV5-4 with TRBJ1-2; the D is unclear. This CDR3 region has 15 residues. Per the germline V gene, CDR1 is SGHNT and CDR2 is YYREEE (reference sequence). The germline V and J ends were trimmed by 0 bases and 4 bases, with 13 bases remaining between them. CDR3 amino acids: CASSLGGRESYGYTF. The CDR3 region has the DNA TGTGCCAGCAGCTTGGGGGGTCGGGAGAGCTATGGCTACACCTTC.

The V and J genes are TRBV5-6 and TRBJ1-5; D remains unclear. Deletions cut 6 bases from V and 3 bases from J, with 22 bases between. The CDR3 loop spans 17 amino acids. Germline CDR1 is SGHDT and CDR2 is YYEEEE. The CDR3, as DNA: TGTGCCAGCACCCGCCGCCGATACCGAAGGGCCAATCAGCCCCAGCATTTT. It yields the protein CASTRRRYRRANQPQHF.

A few counts support this clone. The chain recombines TRBV5-1 with TRBJ1-2; 12 positions agree with TRBD1. The CDR3 is made up of 14 amino acids. V lost 4 bases to trimming and J lost 7 bases; unmatched junction nucleotides: 5. The germline CDR1 and CDR2 sequences are SGHRS and YFSETQ. Here the CDR3 reads CASSAGQGAFGYTF. The CDR3 DNA reads TGCGCCAGCAGCGCGGGACAGGGGGCTTTTGGCTACACCTTC.

The chain links TRBV6-1 to TRBJ2-7; D is possibly TRBD1 or TRBD2 (5 bases each). CDR1 is MNHNS and CDR2 is SASEGT in the germline V gene. The V end was cut by 6 bases, the J end by 3 bases, with 15 bases between. This CDR3 region has 14 residues. CDR3 nucleotides: TGTGCCAGCAGAGCCGGGACGGAGATCTACGAGCAGTACTTC. This encodes CASRAGTEIYEQYF.

This chain joins TRBV6-5 and TRBJ2-7; 13 positions match TRBD2. CDR3 length: 12 residues. Unmatched junction bases numbered 1, after V lost 7 bases and J lost 7 bases. The germline gives CDR1 MNHEY, CDR2 SVGAGI. The DNA for the CDR3 is TGTGCCAGCACGGGACTAGCGGGGGAGCAGTACTTC. Residues: CASTGLAGEQYF.

The gene calls are TRBV7-2 and TRBJ1-4; D is perhaps TRBD1 (5 bases). V was clipped by 1 base and J by 7 bases, with 13 bases between them. In germline, CDR1 is SGHTA, CDR2 FQGNSA. The CDR3 runs 15 residues. The CDR3 region has the DNA TGTGCCAGCAGCTTAGGGGGCGGCCCCGTTGAAAAACTGTTTTTT. It is translated as CASSLGGGPVEKLFF.

This clone was seen a few times. V gene TRBV7-6 combines with J gene TRBJ2-5, with D perhaps matching TRBD2 (5 bases). There are 13 residues in the CDR3. The V end lost 3 bases, the J end lost 3 bases, and 8 bases lay between the germline ends. CDR1 is SGHVS and CDR2 is FNYEAQ in the germline V gene. CDR3 DNA sequence: TGTGCCAGCAGCTTTGACGGGGAAGAGACCCAGTACTTC. Protein product: CASSFDGEETQYF.

The V gene is TRBV7-2, the J gene TRBJ1-5; D is possibly TRBD1 (5 bases). Germline CDR1 is SGHTA and CDR2 is FQGNSA. V gave up 4 bases and J gave up 4 bases, with 11 bases separating them. CDR3 length: 14 amino acids. CDR3 nucleotides: TGTGCCAGCAGCTCCAGGGTTTTGAATCAGCCCCAGCATTTT. Its translation is CASSSRVLNQPQHF.

This clone was found once. The CDR3 end shows no conserved phenylalanine or tryptophan, and so a read error is likely. The rearrangement uses TRBV27 and TRBJ1-1; 10 bases align to TRBD1. Germline-derived CDR1 and CDR2 are MNHEY and SMNVEV (reference sequence). The CDR3 runs to 15 residues. V was pared by 6 bases and J by 1 base, with 5 bases of the junction left unmatched. The CDR3 sequence: CASRGDRGTNTEAFS. CDR3 nucleotides: TGTGCCAGCAGGGGGGACAGGGGAACGAACACTGAAGCTTTCTCT.

This chain links TRBV5-1 with TRBJ2-6; D gene uncertain. Germline V lookup: CDR1 SGHRS, CDR2 YFSETQ. The CDR3 spans 17 residues. The ends were cut back, 3 bases at V and 0 bases at J, with 13 bases in the middle. DNA of the CDR3: TGCGCCAGCAGCTCACGACTTCCGAGCTCTGGGGCCAACGTCCTGACTTTC. It is translated as CASSSRLPSSGANVLTF.